This T cell receptor (beta chain) came from a study of cytomegalovirus exposure and HLA in healthy donors. Trimming took off 0 bases at V and 11 bases at J, with 11 bases between the two ends. The length of the CDR3 is 13 residues. The germline CDR1 and CDR2 sequences are MNHEY and SVGAGI. Assay: immunoSEQ multiplex PCR; the TCRdb copy retains only in-frame clones and omits some. The table has roughly 350,000 clones, more than 80% seen once; the top ten hold 0.75% to 0.85%. A few counts support this clone. This chain uses TRBV6-5 with TRBJ1-5, with a tentative D call TRBD1 (6 bases). The sequence derives from a woman younger than 35 in good health and CMV-seronegative. Sequences were obtained from PBMCs. In nucleotides, the CDR3 is TGTGCCAGCAGTTACTCGAAGGACAGTACCCAGCATTTT. This translates into CASSYSKDSTQHF.